These 22 T cell receptor beta chains came from one sample sequenced in a study of blood T cell repertoires in COVID-19. Some clones are missing from TCRdb's copy, which holds only in-frame ones; the method was immunoSEQ multiplex PCR. Of about 250,000 clones in the sample, about 85% were seen once. Sequencing was carried out using PBMCs or T cells enriched from blood (not recorded which). The source of these receptors is a woman in her fifties or sixties who had been exposed to COVID-19.

This chain links TRBV19 with TRBJ1-1; TRBD1 agrees at 7 bases. CDR3 length: 17 residues. Germline trimming cut 6 bases from V and 1 base from J; bases unmatched to any gene: 14. The germline CDR1 and CDR2 sequences are LNHDA and SQIVND (reference sequence). The CDR3 spells CASSHHRQGNPNTEAFF. The CDR3 nucleotides are TGTGCCAGTAGCCACCACCGACAGGGCAACCCGAACACTGAAGCTTTCTTT. Full variable domain (outside the CDR3, taken from reference TRBV19 and TRBJ1-1): DGGITQSPKYLFRKEGQNVTLSCEQNLNHDAMYWYRQDPGQGLRLIYYSQIVNDFQKGDIAEGYSVSREKKESFPLTVTSAQKNPTAFYLCASSHHRQGNPNTEAFFGQGTRLTVV.

This sequence joins TRBV2 and TRBJ1-1; possible D gene TRBD1, 5 bases. Germline V lookup: CDR1 SNHLY, CDR2 FYNNEI. This CDR3 spans 12 amino acids. V was clipped by 5 bases and J by 5 bases, with 9 bases between them. This CDR3 reads CASSQGLTEAFF. The DNA of the CDR3 is TGTGCCAGCAGTCAGGGACTAACTGAAGCTTTCTTT. The full variable domain, with the rest looked up from reference TRBV2 and TRBJ1-1, is EPEVTQTPSHQVTQMGQEVILRCVPISNHLYFYWYRQILGQKVEFLVSFYNNEISEKSEIFDDQFSVERPDGSNFTLKIRSTKLEDSAMYFCASSQGLTEAFFGQGTRLTVV.

The genes are TRBV7-2 and TRBJ1-1, with D possibly TRBD1 on 6 matching bases. This CDR3 has 14 residues. V was cut by 8 bases and J by 3 bases, with 16 bases left in between. Looked up from germline, CDR1 is SGHTA and CDR2 is FQGNSA. The CDR3 protein is CASGPRGFYTEAFF. Written as DNA, the CDR3 is TGTGCCAGCGGGCCTAGGGGGTTTTACACTGAAGCTTTCTTT.

CDR3 amino acids: CASSLGVYRNTYEQYF. CDR3 DNA sequence: TGTGCCAGCAGCTTGGGCGTCTACAGGAATACCTACGAGCAGTACTTC. The chain links TRBV7-2 to TRBJ2-7; the D gene is possibly TRBD1 (5 bases). Germline assignment: CDR1 SGHTA and CDR2 FQGNSA. The CDR3 has 16 amino acids. V gave up 3 bases and J gave up 2 bases, with 17 bases separating them.

The V gene is TRBV3-1 (or the pseudogene TRBV3-2), the J gene TRBJ1-1, with D possibly matching TRBD1 (5 bases). The CDR3 has 15 residues. Germline values: CDR1 LGHDT, CDR2 YNNKEL (reference sequence). Deletions cut 2 bases from V and 3 bases from J, with 13 bases between. DNA for the CDR3: TGTGCCAGCAGCCAACAGGGCGGAGGGGACACTGAAGCTTTCTTT. It translates to CASSQQGGGDTEAFF.

The rearrangement joins TRBV7-2 to TRBJ2-5; 8 bases fit TRBD2. In germline, CDR1 is SGHTA, CDR2 FQGNSA. V dropped 3 bases and J dropped 7; count of bases not matched to a gene: 13. This CDR3 spans 16 amino acids. CDR3 in amino acids: CASSFGVAGPQGTQYF. The CDR3 region has the DNA TGTGCCAGCAGCTTTGGAGTAGCGGGGCCTCAGGGGACCCAGTACTTC.

This chain joins TRBV3-1 (or the pseudogene TRBV3-2) and TRBJ1-2; D not resolved. This CDR3 region has 13 residues. CDR1 and CDR2 (germline): LGHDT, YNNKEL (reference sequence). Trimming removed 0 bases from V and 5 bases from J, with 7 bases in between. CDR3 DNA sequence: TGTGCCAGCAGCCAAGATCCCCCTTATGGCTACACCTTC. Its translation is CASSQDPPYGYTF.

The chain couples TRBV5-1 to TRBJ1-4; D uncertain. Germline V gives CDR1 SGHRS, CDR2 YFSETQ. V lost 0 bases and J lost 4, with 10 bases in between. The CDR3 has 15 residues. The CDR3 DNA follows: TGCGCCAGCAGCTTGGCCTCGGGAATTAATGAAAAACTGTTTTTT. This encodes CASSLASGINEKLFF.

V and J are TRBV9 and TRBJ1-2; the D gene is possibly TRBD1 (6 bases). V dropped 3 bases and J dropped 4 bases, with 10 bases sitting between them. The germline CDR1 and CDR2 sequences are SGDLS and YYNGEE. This CDR3 has 13 amino acids. CDR3 sequence reads: CASSAGVGYGYTF. CDR3 bases: TGTGCCAGCAGCGCAGGGGTGGGCTATGGCTACACCTTC.

This clone showed up just once. The V and J genes are TRBV9 and TRBJ1-2; D not resolved. Trimming took off 4 bases at V and 6 bases at J, with 13 bases between the two ends. This CDR3 comprises 13 residues. Germline V CDR1 and CDR2: SGDLS, YYNGEE. The CDR3 DNA is TGTGCCAGCAGCCAAAATCTAGGCGATGGCTACACCTTC. Encoded protein: CASSQNLGDGYTF.

The chain joins TRBV19 to TRBJ2-1; perhaps TRBD2 as D (7 bases). CDR1 is LNHDA, CDR2 SQIVND, per germline (reference sequence). This CDR3 contains 16 residues. V gave up 4 bases and J gave up 6 bases, with 19 bases separating them. The CDR3 sequence: CASSTLSGGRVNEQFF. CDR3 DNA: TGTGCCAGTAGTACCCTGTCGGGGGGCCGGGTCAATGAGCAGTTCTTC.

The J gene is TRBJ1-4, the V gene TRBV15; D is possibly TRBD1 (6 bases). This CDR3 spans 12 amino acids. Germline CDR1 is LNHNV and CDR2 is YYDKDF (reference sequence). V lost 0 bases to trimming and J lost 16 bases, with 12 bases between them. The DNA for the CDR3 is TGTGCCACCAGCAGAGATCAGTGGGACACGTTTTTT. Amino acids: CATSRDQWDTFF.

The chain employs TRBV11-2 and TRBJ1-1, with 8 bases that match TRBD1. The CDR3 contains 18 residues. With V trimmed by 1 base and J by 8 bases, 18 bases remained unmatched. Per germline, CDR1 SGHAT and CDR2 FQNNGV. The CDR3 DNA sequence: TGTGCCAGCAGCTTAGCGTTGGGGGTCACAGGGGGGAGCCAAGAAGCTTTCTTT. It specifies CASSLALGVTGGSQEAFF.

The rearrangement links TRBV5-1 to TRBJ1-2; 9 nucleotides agree with TRBD1. Germline-derived CDR1 and CDR2 are SGHRS and YFSETQ. V shed 3 bases, J shed 0 bases, and the junction held 12 bases outside the gene matches. This CDR3 is 18 amino acids long. Written as DNA, the CDR3 is TGCGCCAGCAGCTACTTTCCGACAGGGGGGCGAGCTAACTATGGCTACACCTTC. It yields the protein CASSYFPTGGRANYGYTF.

This rearrangement joins TRBV27 to TRBJ1-5; TRBD1 matches 7 bases. Germline V lookup: CDR1 MNHEY, CDR2 SMNVEV (reference sequence). Trimming cost V 5 bases and J 4 bases; bases outside gene matches: 5. This CDR3 has 14 amino acids. CDR3 coding DNA: TGTGCCAGCAGTCCGACAGGGTCAAATCAGCCCCAGCATTTT. Translation: CASSPTGSNQPQHF.

The J gene is TRBJ1-6, the V gene TRBV28; 10 bases are a match to TRBD1. With V trimmed by 6 bases and J by 8 bases, 7 bases remained unmatched. The length of the CDR3 is 15 residues. Looked up from germline, CDR1 is MDHEN and CDR2 is SYDVKM. For the CDR3, the DNA is TGTGCCAGCAGCCAGGACAGGGGGGCCTATTCACCCCTCCACTTT. Its translation: CASSQDRGAYSPLHF.

This clone occurred once. The chain uses TRBV28 and TRBJ1-5, with D perhaps TRBD1 (5 bases). The V gene lost 5 bases and the J gene lost 2 bases, with 10 bases spanning the gap. The V gene's germline CDR1 is MDHEN and CDR2 SYDVKM. This CDR3 has 14 residues. The CDR3 DNA reads as TGTGCCAGCAGTCAAACAGGAGGCAATCAGCCCCAGCATTTT. This gives the protein CASSQTGGNQPQHF.

J is TRBJ2-7 and V is TRBV7-6; TRBD2 aligns across 14 bases. This CDR3 has 20 amino acids. V lost 1 base and J lost 3; bases outside the gene matches: 14. Germline loops: CDR1 SGHVS, CDR2 FNYEAQ. CDR3 coding DNA: TGTGCCAGCAGCTTAGTCTCGACTAGCGGGGGGGACAGCTTCATCTACGAGCAGTACTTC. The encoded protein is CASSLVSTSGGDSFIYEQYF.

Here the CDR3 DNA reads TGTGCCAGCAGTCGCCGAGGGGACAGGGATGGCGGTGAGCAGTTCTTC. Translating gives CASSRRGDRDGGEQFF. The chain combines TRBV6-2 or TRBV6-3 with TRBJ2-1; 9 nucleotides match TRBD1. The CDR3 has 16 residues. Per the germline V gene, CDR1 is MNHEY and CDR2 is SVGEGT. The V segment lost 5 bases and the J segment 9 bases; nucleotides outside the gene matches: 14.

The chain joins TRBV2 to TRBJ1-5, with a tentative D call TRBD1 (6 bases). Germline values: CDR1 SNHLY, CDR2 FYNNEI. V was cut by 6 bases and J by 5 bases, with 14 bases left in between. The CDR3 is made up of 14 amino acids. CDR3 amino acids: CASSVTGRDQPQHF. As DNA, the CDR3 is TGTGCCAGCAGCGTTACAGGGAGGGATCAGCCCCAGCATTTT.

This chain links TRBV6-5 with TRBJ1-2; possibly TRBD1 for D (5 bases). Germline V gene lookup returns CDR1 MNHEY and CDR2 SVGAGI. Trimming left V 4 bases short and J 8 bases short, with 20 bases between. This CDR3 spans 15 amino acids. The CDR3 DNA follows: TGTGCCAGCAGTTCCCTTTGGGGGGGGTTTGACGGCTACACCTTC. It specifies CASSSLWGGFDGYTF.

Only one count was recorded for this clone. This CDR3 is CASSFAEVYGYTF. In nucleotides, the CDR3 is TGCGCCAGCAGCTTTGCCGAGGTATATGGCTACACCTTC. The chain joins TRBV5-1 to TRBJ1-2; no reliable D call. CDR1 SGHRS and CDR2 YFSETQ come from the germline V gene. The length of the CDR3 is 13 residues. Trimming pared 2 bases from V and 5 bases from J, leaving 10 bases between.